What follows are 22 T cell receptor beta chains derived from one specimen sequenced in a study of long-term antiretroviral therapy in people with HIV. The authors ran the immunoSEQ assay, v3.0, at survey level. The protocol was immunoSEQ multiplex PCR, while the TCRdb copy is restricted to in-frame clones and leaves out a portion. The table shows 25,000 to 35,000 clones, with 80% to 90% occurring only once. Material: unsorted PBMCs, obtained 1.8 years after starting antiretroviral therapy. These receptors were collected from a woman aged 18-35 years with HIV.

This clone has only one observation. The CDR3 coding sequence is TGTGCCAGCAGTCACGGACTAGCGGGATCCTACGAGCAGTACTTC. Translating gives CASSHGLAGSYEQYF. V usage is TRBV27 and J usage is TRBJ2-7; 12 bases are a match to TRBD2. V dropped 5 bases and J dropped 1; count of bases not matched to a gene: 3. The CDR3 spans 15 residues. Germline-derived CDR1 and CDR2 are MNHEY and SMNVEV (reference sequence).

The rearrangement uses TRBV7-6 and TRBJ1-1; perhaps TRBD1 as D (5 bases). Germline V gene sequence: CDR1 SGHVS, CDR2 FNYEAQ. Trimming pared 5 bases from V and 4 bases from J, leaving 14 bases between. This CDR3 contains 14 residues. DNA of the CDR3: TGTGCCAGCAGCCCGACCAGCGGGGGCACTGAAGCTTTCTTT. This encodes CASSPTSGGTEAFF.

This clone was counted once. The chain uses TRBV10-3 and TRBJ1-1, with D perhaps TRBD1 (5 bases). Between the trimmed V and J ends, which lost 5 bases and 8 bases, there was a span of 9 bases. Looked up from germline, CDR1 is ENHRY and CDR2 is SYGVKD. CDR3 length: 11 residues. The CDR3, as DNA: TGTGCCATCAGTCAGGGTTTGGAAGCTTTCTTT. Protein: CAISQGLEAFF.

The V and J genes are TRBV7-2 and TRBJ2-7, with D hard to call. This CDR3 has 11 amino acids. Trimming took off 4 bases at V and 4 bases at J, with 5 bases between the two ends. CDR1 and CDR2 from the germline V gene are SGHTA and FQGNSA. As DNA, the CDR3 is TGTGCCAGCAGCTGGCAATACGAGCAGTACTTC. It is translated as CASSWQYEQYF.

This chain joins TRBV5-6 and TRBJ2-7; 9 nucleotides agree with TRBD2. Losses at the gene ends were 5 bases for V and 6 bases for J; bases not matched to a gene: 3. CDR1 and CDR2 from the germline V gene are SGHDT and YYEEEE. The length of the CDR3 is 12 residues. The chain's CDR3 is CASRAGGGEQYF. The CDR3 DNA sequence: TGTGCCAGCAGGGCGGGGGGGGGCGAGCAGTACTTC.

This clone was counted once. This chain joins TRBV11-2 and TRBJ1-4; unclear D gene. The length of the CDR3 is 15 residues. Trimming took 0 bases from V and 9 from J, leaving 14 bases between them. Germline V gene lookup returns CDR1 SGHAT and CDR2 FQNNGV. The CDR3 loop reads CASSLDTGPSQKLFF. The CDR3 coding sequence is TGTGCCAGCAGCTTAGATACCGGGCCATCACAAAAACTGTTTTTT.

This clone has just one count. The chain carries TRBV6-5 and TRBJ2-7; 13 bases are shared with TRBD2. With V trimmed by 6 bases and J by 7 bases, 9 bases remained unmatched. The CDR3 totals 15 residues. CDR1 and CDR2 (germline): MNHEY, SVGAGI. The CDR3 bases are TGTGCCAGCAGCCGAGGACTAGCGGGAGTTGGTGAGCAGTACTTC. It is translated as CASSRGLAGVGEQYF.

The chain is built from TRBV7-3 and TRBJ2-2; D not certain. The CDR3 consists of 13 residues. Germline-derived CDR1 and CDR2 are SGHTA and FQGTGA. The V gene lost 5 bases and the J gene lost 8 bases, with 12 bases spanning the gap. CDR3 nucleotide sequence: TGTGCCAGCAGCGAACCCACACAAGGGGAGCTGTTTTTT. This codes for CASSEPTQGELFF. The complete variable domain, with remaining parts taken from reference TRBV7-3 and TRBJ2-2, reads GAGVSQTPSNKVTEKGKYVELRCDPISGHTALYWYRQSLGQGPEFLIYFQGTGAADDSGLPNDRFFAVRPEGSVSTLKIQRTERGDSAVYLCASSEPTQGELFFGEGSRLTVL.

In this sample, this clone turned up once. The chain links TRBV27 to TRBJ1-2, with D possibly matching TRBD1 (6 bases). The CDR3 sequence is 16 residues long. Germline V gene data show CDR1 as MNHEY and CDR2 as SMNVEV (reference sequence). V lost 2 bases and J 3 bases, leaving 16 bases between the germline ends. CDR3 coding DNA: TGTGCCAGCAGTTTAACGGGGCAGGGGTTTCACTATGGCTACACCTTC. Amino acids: CASSLTGQGFHYGYTF.

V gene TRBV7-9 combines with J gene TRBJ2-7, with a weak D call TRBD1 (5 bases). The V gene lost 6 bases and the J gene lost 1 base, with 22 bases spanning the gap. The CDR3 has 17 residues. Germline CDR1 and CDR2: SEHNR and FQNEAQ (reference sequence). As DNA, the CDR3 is TGTGCCAGCAGTAAGATGTCTGTGTGGACATTTTCCTACGAGCAGTACTTC. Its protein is CASSKMSVWTFSYEQYF.

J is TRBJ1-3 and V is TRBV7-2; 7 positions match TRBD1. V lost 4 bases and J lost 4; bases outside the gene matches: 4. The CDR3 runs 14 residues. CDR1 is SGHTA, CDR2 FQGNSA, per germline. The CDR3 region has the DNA TGTGCCAGCAGCTCACCGGGACAGGGAAACACCATATATTTT. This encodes CASSSPGQGNTIYF.

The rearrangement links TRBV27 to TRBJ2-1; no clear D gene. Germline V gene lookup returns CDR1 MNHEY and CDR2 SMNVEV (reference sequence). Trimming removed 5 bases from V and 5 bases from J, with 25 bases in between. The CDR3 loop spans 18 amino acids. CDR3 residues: CASSLETTRLIPNNEQFF. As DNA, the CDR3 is TGTGCCAGCAGTCTCGAAACGACCCGGCTTATTCCGAACAATGAGCAGTTCTTC.

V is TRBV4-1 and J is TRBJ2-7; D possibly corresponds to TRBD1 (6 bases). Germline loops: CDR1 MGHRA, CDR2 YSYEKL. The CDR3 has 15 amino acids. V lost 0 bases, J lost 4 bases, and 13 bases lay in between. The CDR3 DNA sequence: TGCGCCAGCAGCCAAGAGCCGGGACAAAATTACGAGCAGTACTTC. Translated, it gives CASSQEPGQNYEQYF.

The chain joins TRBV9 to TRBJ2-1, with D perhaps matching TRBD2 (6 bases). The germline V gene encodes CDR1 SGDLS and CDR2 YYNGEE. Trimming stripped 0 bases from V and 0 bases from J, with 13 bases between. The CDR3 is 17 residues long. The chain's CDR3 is CASSVGGRGSSYNEQFF. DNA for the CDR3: TGTGCCAGCAGCGTAGGTGGGCGGGGAAGCTCCTACAATGAGCAGTTCTTC. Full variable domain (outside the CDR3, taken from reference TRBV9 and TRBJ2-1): DSGVTQTPKHLITATGQRVTLRCSPRSGDLSVYWYQQSLDQGLQFLIQYYNGEERAKGNILERFSAQQFPDLHSELNLSSLELGDSALYFCASSVGGRGSSYNEQFFGPGTRLTVL.

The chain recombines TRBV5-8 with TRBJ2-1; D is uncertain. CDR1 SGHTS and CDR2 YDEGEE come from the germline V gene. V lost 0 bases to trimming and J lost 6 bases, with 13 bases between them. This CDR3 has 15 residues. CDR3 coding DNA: TGTGCCAGCAGCTTGGCTGCCGGCCTAATCAATGAGCAGTTCTTC. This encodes CASSLAAGLINEQFF.

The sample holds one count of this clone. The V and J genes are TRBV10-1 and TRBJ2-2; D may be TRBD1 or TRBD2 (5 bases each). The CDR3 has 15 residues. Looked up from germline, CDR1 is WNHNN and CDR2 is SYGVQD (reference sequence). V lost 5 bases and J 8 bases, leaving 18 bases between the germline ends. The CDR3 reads CASSLPGRHHGELFF. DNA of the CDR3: TGCGCCAGCAGTCTCCCGGGACGGCACCATGGGGAGCTGTTTTTT.

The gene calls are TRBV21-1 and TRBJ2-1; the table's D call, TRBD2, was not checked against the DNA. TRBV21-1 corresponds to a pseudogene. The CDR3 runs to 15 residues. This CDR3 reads CASSKADVYYNEQFF. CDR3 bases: TGTGCCAGCAGCAAAGCAGATGTCTACTACAATGAGCAGTTCTTC.

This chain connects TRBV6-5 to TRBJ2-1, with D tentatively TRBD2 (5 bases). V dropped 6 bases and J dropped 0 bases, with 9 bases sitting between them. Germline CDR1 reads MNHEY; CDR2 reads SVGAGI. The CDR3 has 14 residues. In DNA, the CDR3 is TGTGCCAGCAGCCGGGATCCCTCCTACAATGAGCAGTTCTTC. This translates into CASSRDPSYNEQFF.

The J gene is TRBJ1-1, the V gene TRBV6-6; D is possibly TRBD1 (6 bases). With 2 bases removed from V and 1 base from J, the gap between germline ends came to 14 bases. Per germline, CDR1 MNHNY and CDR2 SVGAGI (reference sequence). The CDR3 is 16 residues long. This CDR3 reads CASSYLRGIWNTEAFF. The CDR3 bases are TGTGCCAGCAGTTACCTGAGGGGGATCTGGAACACTGAAGCTTTCTTT.

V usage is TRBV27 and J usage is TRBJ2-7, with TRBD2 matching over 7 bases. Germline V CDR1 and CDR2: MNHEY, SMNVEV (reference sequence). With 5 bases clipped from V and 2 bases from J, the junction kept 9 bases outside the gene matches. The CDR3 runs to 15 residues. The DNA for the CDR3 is TGTGCCAGCAGTACCCCCGGCGGGGGAACCTACGAGCAGTACTTC. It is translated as CASSTPGGGTYEQYF.

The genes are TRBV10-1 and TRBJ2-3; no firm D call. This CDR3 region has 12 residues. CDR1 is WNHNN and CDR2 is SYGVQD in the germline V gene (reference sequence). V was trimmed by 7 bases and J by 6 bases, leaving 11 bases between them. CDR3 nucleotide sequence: TGCGCCAGCAAGCTCAGAGGCGATACGCAGTATTTT. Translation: CASKLRGDTQYF.

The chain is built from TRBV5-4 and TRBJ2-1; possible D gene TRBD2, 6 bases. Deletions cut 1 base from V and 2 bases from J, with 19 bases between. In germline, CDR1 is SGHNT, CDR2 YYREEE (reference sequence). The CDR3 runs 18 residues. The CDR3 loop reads CASSLRRGVRAPYNEQFF. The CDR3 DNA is TGTGCCAGCAGCTTGAGACGCGGGGTAAGGGCTCCCTACAATGAGCAGTTCTTC.